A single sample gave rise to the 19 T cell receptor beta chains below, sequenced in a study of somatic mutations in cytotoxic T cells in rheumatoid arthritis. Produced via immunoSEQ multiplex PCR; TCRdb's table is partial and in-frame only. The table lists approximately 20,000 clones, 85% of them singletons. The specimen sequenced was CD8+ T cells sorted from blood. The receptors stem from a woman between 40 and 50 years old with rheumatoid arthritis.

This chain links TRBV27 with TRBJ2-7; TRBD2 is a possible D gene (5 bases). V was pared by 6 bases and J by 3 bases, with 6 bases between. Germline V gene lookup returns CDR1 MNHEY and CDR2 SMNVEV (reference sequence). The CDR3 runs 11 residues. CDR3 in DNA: TGTGCCAGCAGCGGGAACTACGAGCAGTACTTC. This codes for CASSGNYEQYF.

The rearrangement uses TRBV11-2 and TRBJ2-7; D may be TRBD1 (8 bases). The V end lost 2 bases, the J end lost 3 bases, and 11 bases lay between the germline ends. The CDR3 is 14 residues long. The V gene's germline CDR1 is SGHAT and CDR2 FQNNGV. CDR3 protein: CASSLTGGDYEQYF. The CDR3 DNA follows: TGTGCCAGCAGCTTAACAGGGGGGGACTACGAGCAGTACTTC.

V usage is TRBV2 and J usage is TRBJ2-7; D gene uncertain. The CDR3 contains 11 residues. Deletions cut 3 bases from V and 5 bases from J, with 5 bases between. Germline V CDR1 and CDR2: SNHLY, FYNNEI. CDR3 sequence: CASSDSNEQYF. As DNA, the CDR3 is TGTGCCAGCAGTGATTCTAACGAGCAGTACTTC.

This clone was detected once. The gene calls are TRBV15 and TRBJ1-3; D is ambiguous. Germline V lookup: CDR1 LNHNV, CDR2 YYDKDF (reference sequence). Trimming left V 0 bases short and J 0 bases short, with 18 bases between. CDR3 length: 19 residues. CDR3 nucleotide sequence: TGTGCCACCAGCAGAGATCGGGCTTTAGGAGGGAGCTCTGGAAACACCATATATTTT. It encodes CATSRDRALGGSSGNTIYF.

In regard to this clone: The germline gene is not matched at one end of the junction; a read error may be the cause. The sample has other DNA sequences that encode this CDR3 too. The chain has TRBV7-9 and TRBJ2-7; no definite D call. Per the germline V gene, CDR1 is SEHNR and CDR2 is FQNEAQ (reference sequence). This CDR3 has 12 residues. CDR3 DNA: TGCGCCAGCAGCTTGAGCCAAGACGAGCAGTACTTC. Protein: CASSLSQDEQYF.

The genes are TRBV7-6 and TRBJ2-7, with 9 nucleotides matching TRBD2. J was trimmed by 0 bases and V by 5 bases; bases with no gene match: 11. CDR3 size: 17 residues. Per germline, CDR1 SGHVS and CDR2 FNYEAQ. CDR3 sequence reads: CASSPYLEAGGSYEQYF. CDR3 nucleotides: TGTGCCAGCAGCCCTTACTTGGAAGCGGGAGGCTCCTACGAGCAGTACTTC.

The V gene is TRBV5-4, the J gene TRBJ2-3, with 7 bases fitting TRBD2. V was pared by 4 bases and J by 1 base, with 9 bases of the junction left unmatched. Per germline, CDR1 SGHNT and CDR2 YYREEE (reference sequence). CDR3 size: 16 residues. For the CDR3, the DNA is TGTGCCAGCAGCCCGGAGGGACTAACGGGCACAGATACGCAGTATTTT. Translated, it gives CASSPEGLTGTDTQYF.

The CDR3 protein is CASSSIQDPYEQYF. CDR3 bases: TGTGCCAGCAGTTCCATACAGGACCCCTACGAGCAGTACTTC. The V call is TRBV27, the J call TRBJ2-7; TRBD1 is a possible D gene (5 bases). V was shortened by 4 bases and J by 2 bases, with 12 bases between the two germline ends. There are 14 residues in the CDR3. Germline CDR1 reads MNHEY; CDR2 reads SMNVEV (reference sequence).

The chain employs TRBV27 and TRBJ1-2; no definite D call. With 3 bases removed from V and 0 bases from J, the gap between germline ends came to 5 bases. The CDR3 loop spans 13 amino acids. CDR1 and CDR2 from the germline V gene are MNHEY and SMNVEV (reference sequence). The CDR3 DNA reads TGTGCCAGCAGTTTGGGCCCTAACTATGGCTACACCTTC. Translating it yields CASSLGPNYGYTF.

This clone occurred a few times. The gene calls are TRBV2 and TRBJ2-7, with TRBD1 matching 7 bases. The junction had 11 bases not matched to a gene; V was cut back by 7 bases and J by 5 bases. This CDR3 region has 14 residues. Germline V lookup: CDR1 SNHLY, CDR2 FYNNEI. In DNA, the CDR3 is TGTGCCAGCACCGCCAGACAGGGTATGAACGAGCAGTACTTC. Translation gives CASTARQGMNEQYF.

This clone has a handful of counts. For the CDR3, the DNA is TGTGCCTGGAGCCCCGGAGGCGAGCAGTACTTC. It specifies CAWSPGGEQYF. The V and J genes are TRBV30 and TRBJ2-7, with D perhaps TRBD2 (5 bases). Between the trimmed V and J ends, which lost 3 bases and 6 bases, there was a span of 9 bases. Germline CDR1 is GTSNPN and CDR2 is SVGIG (reference sequence). The CDR3 spans 11 residues. The whole variable domain, filled in from reference TRBV30 and TRBJ2-7, reads SQTIHQWPATLVQPVGSPLSLECTVEGTSNPNLYWYRQAAGRGLQLLFYSVGIGQISSEVPQNLSASRPQDRQFILSSKKLLLSDSGFYLCAWSPGGEQYFGPGTRLTVT.

CDR3 DNA sequence: TGCGCCAGCAGCCGCAGGCGGGGGTTTCAAGAGACCCAGTACTTC. Translating gives CASSRRRGFQETQYF. The V call is TRBV4-1, the J call TRBJ2-5; 7 bases agree with TRBD2. Looked up from germline, CDR1 is MGHRA and CDR2 is YSYEKL. CDR3 length: 15 amino acids. J gave up 2 bases and V 4 bases, and 7 bases lay outside the gene matches.

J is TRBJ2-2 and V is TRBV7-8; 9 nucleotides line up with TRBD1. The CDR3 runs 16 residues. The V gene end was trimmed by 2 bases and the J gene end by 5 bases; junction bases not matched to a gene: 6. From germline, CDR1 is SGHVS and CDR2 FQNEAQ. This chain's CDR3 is CASSLFPTGGTGELFF. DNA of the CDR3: TGTGCCAGCAGCTTATTCCCGACAGGGGGGACCGGGGAGCTGTTTTTT.

The chain's CDR3 is CASRRTGKPGELFF. The CDR3 coding sequence is TGCGCCAGCAGACGAACAGGGAAACCCGGGGAGCTGTTTTTT. This chain uses TRBV10-1 with TRBJ2-2, with a possible D match to TRBD1 (6 bases). Germline V gene data show CDR1 as WNHNN and CDR2 as SYGVQD (reference sequence). The CDR3 is 14 residues long. V gave up 6 bases and J gave up 6 bases, with 14 bases separating them.

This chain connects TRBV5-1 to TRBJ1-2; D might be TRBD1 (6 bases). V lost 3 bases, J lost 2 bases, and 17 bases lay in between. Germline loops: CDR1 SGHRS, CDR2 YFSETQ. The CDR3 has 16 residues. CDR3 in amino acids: CASSSGQPRPNYGYTF. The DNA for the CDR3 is TGCGCCAGCAGCTCCGGACAGCCACGTCCCAACTATGGCTACACCTTC.

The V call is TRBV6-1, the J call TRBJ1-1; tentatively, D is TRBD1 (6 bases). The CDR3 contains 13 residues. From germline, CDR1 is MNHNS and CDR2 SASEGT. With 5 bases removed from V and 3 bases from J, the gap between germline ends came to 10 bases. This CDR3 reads CASSQTGYTEAFF. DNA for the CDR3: TGTGCCAGCAGTCAGACAGGCTACACTGAAGCTTTCTTT.

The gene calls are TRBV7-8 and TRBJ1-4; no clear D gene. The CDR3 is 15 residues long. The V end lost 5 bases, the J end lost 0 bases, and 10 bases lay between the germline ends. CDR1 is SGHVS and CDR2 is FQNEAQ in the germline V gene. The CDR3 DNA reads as TGTGCCAGCAGCCAAAGCGGGGCAACTAATGAAAAACTGTTTTTT. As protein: CASSQSGATNEKLFF.

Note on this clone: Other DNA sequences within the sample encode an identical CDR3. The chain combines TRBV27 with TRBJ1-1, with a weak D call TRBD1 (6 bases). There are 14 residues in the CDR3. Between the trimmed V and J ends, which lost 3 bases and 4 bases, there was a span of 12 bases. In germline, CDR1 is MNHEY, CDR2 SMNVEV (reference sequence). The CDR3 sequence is CASSFLGAGTEAFF. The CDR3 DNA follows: TGTGCCAGCAGTTTCTTGGGGGCCGGCACTGAAGCTTTCTTT.

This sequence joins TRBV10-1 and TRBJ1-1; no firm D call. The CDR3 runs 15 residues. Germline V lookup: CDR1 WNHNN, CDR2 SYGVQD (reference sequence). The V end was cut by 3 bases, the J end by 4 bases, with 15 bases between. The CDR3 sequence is CASSEAGKRSTEAFF. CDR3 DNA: TGCGCCAGCAGTGAAGCGGGAAAACGGAGCACTGAAGCTTTCTTT.